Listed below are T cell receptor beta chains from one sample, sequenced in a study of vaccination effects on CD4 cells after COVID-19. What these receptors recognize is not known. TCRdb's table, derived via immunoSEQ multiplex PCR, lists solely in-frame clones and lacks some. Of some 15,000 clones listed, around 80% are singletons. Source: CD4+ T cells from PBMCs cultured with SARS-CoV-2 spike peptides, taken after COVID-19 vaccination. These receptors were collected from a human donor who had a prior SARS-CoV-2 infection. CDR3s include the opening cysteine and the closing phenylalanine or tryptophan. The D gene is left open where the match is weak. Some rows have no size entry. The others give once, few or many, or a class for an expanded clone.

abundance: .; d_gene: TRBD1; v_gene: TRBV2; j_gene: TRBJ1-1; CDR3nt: TGTGCCAGCAGTCTACAGGGGACCCCGAACACTGAAGCTTTCTTT; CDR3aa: CASSLQGTPNTEAFF
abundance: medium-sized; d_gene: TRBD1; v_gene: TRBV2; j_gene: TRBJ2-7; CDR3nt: TGTGCCAGCAGTAGGGACAGGACCTACGAGCAGTACTTC; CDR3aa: CASSRDRTYEQYF
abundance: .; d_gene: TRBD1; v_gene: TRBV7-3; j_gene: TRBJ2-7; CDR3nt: TGTGCCAGCAGCACGACAGGGGGCGACGAGCAGTACTTC; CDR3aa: CASSTTGGDEQYF
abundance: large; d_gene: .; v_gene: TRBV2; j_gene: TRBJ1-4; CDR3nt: TGTGCCAGCAGTGAAAACCGGGGAACTAATGAAAAACTGTTTTTT; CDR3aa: CASSENRGTNEKLFF
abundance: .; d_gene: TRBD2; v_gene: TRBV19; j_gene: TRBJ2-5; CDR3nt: TGTGCCAGTAGTATGAGGTTGCTAGCGGGAGGGCACCAAGAGACCCAGTACTTC; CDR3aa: CASSMRLLAGGHQETQYF
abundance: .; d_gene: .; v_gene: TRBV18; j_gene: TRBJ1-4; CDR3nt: TGTGCCAGCTCGATAGACCGAGCTAATGAAAAACTGTTTTTT; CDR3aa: CASSIDRANEKLFF
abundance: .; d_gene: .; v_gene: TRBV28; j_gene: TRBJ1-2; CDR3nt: TGTGCCAGCAGCTATTTGGGTAACTATGGCTACACCTTC; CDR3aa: CASSYLGNYGYTF
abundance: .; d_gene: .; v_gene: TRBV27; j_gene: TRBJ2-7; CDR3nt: TGTGCCAGCAGTTTAGAAGGGCCCCGGTACGAGCAGTACTTC; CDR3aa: CASSLEGPRYEQYF
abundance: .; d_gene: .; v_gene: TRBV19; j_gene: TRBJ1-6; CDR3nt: TGTGCCAGTAGTCTTCGGACAACTAGCTATAATTCACCCCTCCACTTT; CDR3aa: CASSLRTTSYNSPLHF
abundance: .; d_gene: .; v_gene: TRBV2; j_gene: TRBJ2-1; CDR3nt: TGTGCCAGCAGTGGGGTGTGGACGGGGGACTACAATGAGCAGTTCTTC; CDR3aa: CASSGVWTGDYNEQFF